A selection of T cell receptor beta chains follows, all from one sample in a study of cytomegalovirus exposure and HLA in healthy donors. Produced via immunoSEQ multiplex PCR; TCRdb's table is partial and in-frame only. Seen here are fewer than 110,000 clones, 81% observed once, and the top ten hold approximately 2.4%. Sequencing used PBMCs. The receptors here all came from a man aged 30-40 years in good health and CMV-seronegative. CDR3s include the opening cysteine and the closing phenylalanine or tryptophan. The D gene is left open where the match is weak. Clone sizes are given selectively: once, few, many, or a class where the clone is expanded.

v_gene,j_gene,d_gene,abundance,CDR3aa,CDR3nt
TRBV28,TRBJ2-1,TRBD2,few,CASSFPTSGSHEQFF,TGTGCCAGCAGTTTCCCGACTAGCGGGAGCCATGAGCAGTTCTTC
TRBV27,TRBJ2-5,-,-,CASSLGAGAETQYF,TGTGCCAGCAGTTTAGGGGCAGGGGCAGAGACCCAGTACTTC
TRBV6-5,TRBJ1-3,-,-,CASRSVSSGNTIYF,TGTGCCAGCAGATCCGTGTCCTCTGGAAACACCATATATTTT
TRBV25-1,TRBJ1-5,-,-,CASSERQHNQPQHF,TGTGCCAGCAGTGAAAGACAGCATAATCAGCCCCAGCATTTT
TRBV9,TRBJ1-6,-,-,CASSAGLPSSYNSPLHF,TGTGCCAGCAGCGCCGGACTCCCCAGCTCCTATAATTCACCCCTCCACTTT
TRBV6-5,TRBJ2-5,-,-,CASKFRETQYF,TGTGCCAGCAAATTTCGAGAGACCCAGTACTTC
TRBV29-1,TRBJ1-1,TRBD1,-,CSVWTGGTEAFF,TGCAGCGTCTGGACAGGGGGCACTGAAGCTTTCTTT
TRBV10-1,TRBJ1-6,-,-,CASTQGRRGSPLHF,TGCGCCAGCACCCAGGGGCGCCGGGGATCACCCCTCCACTTT
TRBV27,TRBJ2-1,-,once,CASSLSGAVQFF,TGTGCCAGCAGTTTATCGGGGGCTGTCCAGTTCTTC
TRBV5-4,TRBJ1-6,TRBD1,-,CASSFLPGQSNSPLHF,TGTGCCAGCAGCTTCCTCCCGGGACAGAGTAATTCACCCCTCCACTTT
TRBV11-2,TRBJ1-2,-,-,CASSLTGNLGALESGYTF,TGTGCCAGCAGCTTAACGGGTAATCTGGGGGCCCTTGAGTCTGGCTACACCTTC
TRBV19,TRBJ1-1,TRBD1,once,CASNTGGTEAFF,TGTGCCAGCAACACAGGGGGGACTGAAGCTTTCTTT
TRBV11-2,TRBJ2-6,-,once,CASSLRGSGANVLTF,TGTGCCAGCAGCTTAAGAGGGTCTGGGGCCAACGTCCTGACTTTC
TRBV6-5,TRBJ1-1,TRBD1,-,CASSGPQGANTEAFF,TGTGCCAGCAGTGGGCCCCAGGGGGCGAACACTGAAGCTTTCTTT
TRBV21-1,TRBJ1-1,-,-,CASSKASTAIMNTEAFF,TGTGCCAGCAGCAAAGCTTCCACAGCTATAATGAACACTGAAGCTTTCTTT
TRBV6-5,TRBJ2-7,TRBD1,once,CASSAGTVPYEQYF,TGTGCCAGCAGCGCCGGGACAGTACCCTACGAGCAGTACTTC
TRBV18,TRBJ1-1,-,-,CASSGGEDTEAFF,TGTGCCAGCTCCGGGGGGGAGGACACTGAAGCTTTCTTT
TRBV4-2,TRBJ2-7,TRBD1,-,CASSRGQGSGEQYF,TGTGCCAGCAGCCGAGGACAGGGGTCGGGGGAGCAGTACTTC
TRBV9,TRBJ2-5,-,-,CASSGRLETQYF,TGTGCCAGCAGCGGGAGACTTGAGACCCAGTACTTC
TRBV20-1,TRBJ1-2,-,-,CSADSSYGYTF,TGCAGTGCGGACAGCAGCTATGGCTACACCTTC
TRBV15,TRBJ2-5,TRBD2,few,CATSGGLAPQETQYF,TGTGCCACCAGCGGAGGACTAGCGCCTCAAGAGACCCAGTACTTC
TRBV7-6,TRBJ1-2,-,-,CASSLDAGIYGYTF,TGTGCCAGCAGCTTAGATGCGGGGATCTATGGCTACACCTTC
TRBV5-1,TRBJ2-2,TRBD1,-,CASSLAVGQGAPGELFF,TGCGCCAGCAGCTTGGCCGTGGGACAGGGGGCCCCCGGGGAGCTGTTTTTT
TRBV10-1,TRBJ1-1,-,-,CASSRTVFNTEAFF,TGCGCCAGCAGTCGGACAGTTTTCAACACTGAAGCTTTCTTT
TRBV18,TRBJ2-3,-,-,CASSPSIGGADTQYF,TGTGCCAGCTCACCATCCATAGGGGGAGCAGATACGCAGTATTTT
TRBV6-1,TRBJ2-1,TRBD2,-,CASSEAYGGRGKSYNEQFF,TGTGCCAGCAGTGAAGCGTACGGCGGGAGGGGTAAGTCCTACAATGAGCAGTTCTTC
TRBV4-1,TRBJ2-7,TRBD1,-,CASSPRTGGYEQYF,TGCGCCAGCAGCCCCCGGACAGGGGGCTACGAGCAGTACTTC
TRBV30,TRBJ1-6,-,-,CAWGQTNSPLHF,TGTGCCTGGGGACAGACTAATTCACCCCTCCACTTT
TRBV7-8,TRBJ1-6,TRBD1,-,CASSPHGGQGVGNSPLHF,TGTGCCAGCAGCCCCCACGGGGGACAGGGAGTGGGTAATTCACCCCTCCACTTT
TRBV7-2,TRBJ1-1,TRBD1,few,CASSTTGSMVEAFF,TGTGCCAGCAGCACGACAGGGTCGATGGTGGAAGCTTTCTTT
TRBV7-8,TRBJ2-7,-,once,CASSLQGTHPYEQYF,TGTGCCAGCAGCCTTCAAGGGACTCATCCGTACGAGCAGTACTTC
TRBV30,TRBJ1-2,-,-,CAWSRGGWYGYTF,TGTGCCTGGAGTAGGGGGGGATGGTATGGCTACACCTTC
TRBV2,TRBJ2-2,-,-,CASRGGGELFF,TGTGCCAGCAGAGGGGGCGGGGAGCTGTTTTTT
TRBV5-4,TRBJ1-1,TRBD1,-,CASRDRSRNTEAFF,TGTGCCAGCCGGGACAGATCCAGGAACACTGAAGCTTTCTTT
TRBV5-1,TRBJ2-7,-,few,CASSLNYYEQYF,TGCGCCAGCAGCTTAAACTACTACGAGCAGTACTTC
TRBV2,TRBJ1-4,-,-,CASSKRGSGNNEKLFF,TGTGCCAGCAGTAAAAGGGGTTCAGGAAATAATGAAAAACTGTTTTTT